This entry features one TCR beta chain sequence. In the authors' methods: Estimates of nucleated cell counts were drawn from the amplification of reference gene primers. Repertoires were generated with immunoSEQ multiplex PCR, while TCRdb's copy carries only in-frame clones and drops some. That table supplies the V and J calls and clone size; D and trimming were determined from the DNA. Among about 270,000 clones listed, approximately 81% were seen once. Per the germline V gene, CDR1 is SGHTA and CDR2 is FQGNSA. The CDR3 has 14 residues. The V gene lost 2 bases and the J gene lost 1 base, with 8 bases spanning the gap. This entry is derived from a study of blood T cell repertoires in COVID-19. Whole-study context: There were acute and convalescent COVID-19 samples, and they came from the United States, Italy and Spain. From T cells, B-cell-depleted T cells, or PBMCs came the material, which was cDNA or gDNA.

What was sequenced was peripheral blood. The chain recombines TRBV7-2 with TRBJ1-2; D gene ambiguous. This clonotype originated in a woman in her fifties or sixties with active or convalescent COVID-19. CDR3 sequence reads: CASSLLAVNYGYTF. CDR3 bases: TGTGCCAGCAGCTTATTAGCCGTTAACTATGGCTACACCTTC.